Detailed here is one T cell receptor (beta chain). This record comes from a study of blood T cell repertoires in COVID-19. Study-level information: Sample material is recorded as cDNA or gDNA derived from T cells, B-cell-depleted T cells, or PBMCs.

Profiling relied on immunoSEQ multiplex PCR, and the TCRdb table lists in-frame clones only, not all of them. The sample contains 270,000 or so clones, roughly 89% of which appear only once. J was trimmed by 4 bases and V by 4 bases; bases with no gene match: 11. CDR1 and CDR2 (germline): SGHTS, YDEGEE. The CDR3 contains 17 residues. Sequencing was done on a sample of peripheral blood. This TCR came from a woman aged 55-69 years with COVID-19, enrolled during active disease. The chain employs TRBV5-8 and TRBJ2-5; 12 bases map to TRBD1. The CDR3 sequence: CASSQSAGTGGLETQYF. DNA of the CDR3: TGTGCCAGCAGCCAGAGCGCTGGGACAGGGGGCTTAGAGACCCAGTACTTC.